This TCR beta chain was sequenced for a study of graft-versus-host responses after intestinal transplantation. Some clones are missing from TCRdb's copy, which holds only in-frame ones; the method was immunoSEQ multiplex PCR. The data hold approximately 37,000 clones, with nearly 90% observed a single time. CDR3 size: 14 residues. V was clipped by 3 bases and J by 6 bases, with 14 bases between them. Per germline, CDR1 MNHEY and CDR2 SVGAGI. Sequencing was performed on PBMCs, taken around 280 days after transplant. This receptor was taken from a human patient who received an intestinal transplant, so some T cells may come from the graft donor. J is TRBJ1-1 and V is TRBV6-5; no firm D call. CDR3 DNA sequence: TGTGCCAGCAGTTATTCCCGGGAACTACCTGAAGCTTTCTTT. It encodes CASSYSRELPEAFF.